This is a list of T cell receptor beta chains from one sample in a study of blood T cell repertoires in COVID-19. This table comes from immunoSEQ multiplex PCR, and its TCRdb copy is limited to in-frame clones, with some not included. The table includes some 48,000 clones, around 83% detected once. Material for sequencing was peripheral blood. These receptors were collected from a human donor in a cohort sampled during active COVID-19. Each CDR3 is given with its conserved first and last residue. The D gene is left open where the match is weak. Rows give clone size only sometimes, using once, few, many, or a class for an expanded clone.

d_call j_call v_call clone_size cdr3_aa cdr3_nt
TRBD1 TRBJ1-6 TRBV6-6 - CASGFGDRGSPLHF TGTGCCAGCGGCTTTGGAGACAGGGGTTCACCCCTCCACTTT
TRBD1 TRBJ1-2 TRBV10-3 - CAITKGQGGVYGYTF TGTGCCATCACTAAAGGACAGGGAGGAGTATATGGCTACACCTTC
TRBD1 TRBJ2-1 TRBV7-2 once CASRGPGQGDWNEQFF TGTGCCAGCAGAGGTCCGGGACAGGGGGATTGGAATGAGCAGTTCTTC
TRBD1 TRBJ2-5 TRBV30 - CAWREQGPVETQYF TGTGCCTGGAGGGAACAGGGGCCGGTGGAGACCCAGTACTTC
TRBD1 TRBJ2-5 TRBV7-9 - CASSLHQGVVETQYF TGTGCCAGCAGCTTACACCAGGGGGTAGTAGAGACCCAGTACTTC
TRBD2 TRBJ2-3 TRBV9 - CASSGSGGANKQYF TGTGCCAGCAGCGGTAGCGGGGGGGCAAACAAGCAGTATTTT
TRBD1 TRBJ1-3 TRBV2 - CASSPRTGGANTIYF TGTGCCAGCAGTCCCAGGACAGGGGGCGCGAACACCATATATTTT
TRBD2 TRBJ2-2 TRBV9 - CASSDGGGDTGELFF TGTGCCAGCAGCGATGGGGGAGGGGACACCGGGGAGCTGTTTTTT
TRBD1 TRBJ1-1 TRBV9 - CASSDSFLGQGAENTEAFF TGTGCCAGCAGCGATTCATTTTTGGGACAGGGGGCGGAGAACACTGAAGCTTTCTTT
- TRBJ2-3 TRBV2 few CASMRGTSTDTQYF TGTGCCAGCATGCGCGGGACTAGCACAGATACGCAGTATTTT
TRBD2 TRBJ2-5 TRBV27 - CASSLNLAGDETQYF TGTGCCAGCAGTTTAAACCTAGCGGGGGACGAGACCCAGTACTTC
- TRBJ2-6 TRBV14 - CASSQDQSMGQLKFSGANVLTF TGTGCCAGCAGCCAAGATCAGTCGATGGGACAACTAAAGTTCTCTGGGGCCAACGTCCTGACTTTC
- TRBJ2-3 TRBV7-3 - CASSSIGGGEDTQYF TGTGCCAGCAGCTCTATAGGAGGAGGGGAAGACACGCAGTATTTT
- TRBJ2-1 TRBV10-2 - CASSEWGPGGNEQFF TGCGCCAGCAGTGAATGGGGCCCCGGGGGCAATGAGCAGTTCTTC
- TRBJ1-1 TRBV6-5 - CASSETVTVTEAFF TGTGCCAGCAGCGAGACAGTTACAGTCACTGAAGCTTTCTTT
- TRBJ2-7 TRBV10-3 - CAISESRQVRYEQYF TGTGCCATCAGTGAGTCTAGGCAGGTTAGGTACGAGCAGTACTTC
TRBD1 TRBJ1-5 TRBV5-1 - CASSLDGDRNQPQHF TGCGCCAGCAGCTTGGATGGGGACAGAAATCAGCCCCAGCATTTT
TRBD1 TRBJ2-2 TRBV18 - CASSPRIPGQGNTGELFF TGTGCCAGCTCACCTAGAATTCCGGGACAGGGGAACACCGGGGAGCTGTTTTTT
- TRBJ2-4 TRBV7-2 - CASSPTRAAKNIQYF TGTGCCAGCAGCCCCACCAGGGCGGCCAAAAACATTCAGTACTTC
- TRBJ1-5 TRBV20-1 - CSASSVFDQPQHF TGCAGTGCTAGTTCCGTTTTTGATCAGCCCCAGCATTTT
- TRBJ1-2 TRBV5-1 - CASSLAPVANYGYTF TGCGCCAGCAGCTTGGCCCCAGTGGCTAACTATGGCTACACCTTC
TRBD2 TRBJ2-5 TRBV7-8 - CASSPRSGGSQETQYF TGTGCCAGCAGCCCCCGTAGCGGGGGATCGCAAGAGACCCAGTACTTC
TRBD1 TRBJ1-2 TRBV5-3 - CARRYGQGHDYGYTF TGTGCCAGAAGATACGGACAGGGACACGACTATGGCTACACCTTC
TRBD1 TRBJ2-7 TRBV7-9 - CASSPPGQGEGYEQYF TGTGCCAGCAGCCCCCCAGGACAGGGTGAGGGCTACGAGCAGTACTTC
- TRBJ2-1 TRBV7-3 - CASSPLGSYNEQFF TGTGCCAGCAGCCCCCTCGGCTCCTACAATGAGCAGTTCTTC
TRBD1 TRBJ2-7 TRBV19 - CASSSGQGWNEQYF TGTGCCAGTAGTTCGGGACAGGGGTGGAACGAGCAGTACTTC
- TRBJ2-5 TRBV24-1 - CATSDPGLQETQYF TGTGCCACCAGTGACCCAGGCCTCCAAGAGACCCAGTACTTC
- TRBJ1-4 TRBV9 - CASSVALQLNEKLFF TGTGCCAGCAGCGTAGCTCTACAGCTTAATGAAAAACTGTTTTTT
TRBD2 TRBJ2-3 TRBV6-5 - CASRGLAVDTQYF TGTGCCAGCAGAGGACTAGCGGTAGATACGCAGTATTTT
- TRBJ1-2 TRBV20-1 - CSVLMVYGYTF TGCAGTGTGCTAATGGTCTATGGCTACACCTTC
TRBD2 TRBJ2-1 TRBV15 once CATSTPPPRGGPNEQFF TGTGCCACCAGCACACCACCCCCGCGGGGGGGCCCGAATGAGCAGTTCTTC
TRBD1 TRBJ2-7 TRBV29-1 once CSVRGDRTLGEQYF TGCAGCGTAAGAGGGGACAGAACCCTTGGCGAGCAGTACTTC
- TRBJ1-3 TRBV19 - CASSIILASGNTIYF TGTGCCAGTAGTATAATTCTGGCCTCTGGAAACACCATATATTTT
TRBD2 TRBJ2-1 TRBV30 few CAWSGGGELSYNEQFF TGTGCCTGGTCGGGCGGGGGGGAACTCTCCTACAATGAGCAGTTCTTC
- TRBJ2-3 TRBV5-1 - CASSWTSSTDTQYF TGCGCCAGCAGCTGGACATCTAGCACAGATACGCAGTATTTT